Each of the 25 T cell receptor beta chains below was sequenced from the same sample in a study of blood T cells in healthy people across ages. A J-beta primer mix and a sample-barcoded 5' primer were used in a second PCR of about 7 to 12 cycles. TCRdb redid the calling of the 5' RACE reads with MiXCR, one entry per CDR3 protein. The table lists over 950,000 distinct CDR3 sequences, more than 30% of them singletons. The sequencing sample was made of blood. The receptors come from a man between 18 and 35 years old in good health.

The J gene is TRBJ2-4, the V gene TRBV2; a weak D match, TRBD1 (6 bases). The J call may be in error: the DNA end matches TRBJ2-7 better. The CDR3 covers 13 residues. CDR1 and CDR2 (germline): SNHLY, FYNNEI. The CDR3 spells CASRRDTSGEQYF. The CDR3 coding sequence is TGTGCCAGCAGGAGGGACACCAGTGGCGAGCAGTACTTC.

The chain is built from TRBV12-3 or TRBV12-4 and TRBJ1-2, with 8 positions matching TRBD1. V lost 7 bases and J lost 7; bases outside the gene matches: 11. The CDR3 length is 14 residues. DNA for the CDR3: TGTGCCAGCACTTCGGACAGGGACTCGGGTGGCTACACCTTC. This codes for CASTSDRDSGGYTF.

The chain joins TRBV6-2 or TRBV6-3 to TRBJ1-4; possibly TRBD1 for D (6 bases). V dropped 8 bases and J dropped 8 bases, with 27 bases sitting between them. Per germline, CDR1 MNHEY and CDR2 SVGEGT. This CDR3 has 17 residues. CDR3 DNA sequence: TGTGCCAGCGCAGACCCAGGGGTAGGAGCCTGGCAAGAAAAACTGTTTTTT. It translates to CASADPGVGAWQEKLFF.

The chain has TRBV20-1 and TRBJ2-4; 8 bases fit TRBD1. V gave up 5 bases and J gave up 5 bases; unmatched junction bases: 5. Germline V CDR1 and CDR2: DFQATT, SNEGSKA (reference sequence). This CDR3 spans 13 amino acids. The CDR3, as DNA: TGCAGTGCTCAAGGACAGGGAGAAAACATTCAGTACTTC. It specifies CSAQGQGENIQYF.

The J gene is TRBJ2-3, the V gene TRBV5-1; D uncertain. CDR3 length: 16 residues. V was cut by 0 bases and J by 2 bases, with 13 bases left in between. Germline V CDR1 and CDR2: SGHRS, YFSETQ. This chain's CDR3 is CASSLERFADTDTQYF. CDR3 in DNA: TGCGCCAGCAGCTTGGAACGGTTCGCGGACACAGATACGCAGTATTTT.

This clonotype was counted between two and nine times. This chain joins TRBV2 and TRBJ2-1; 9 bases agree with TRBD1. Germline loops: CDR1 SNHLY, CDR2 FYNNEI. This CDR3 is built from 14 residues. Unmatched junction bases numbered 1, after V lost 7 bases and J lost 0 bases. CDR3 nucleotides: TGTGCCAGCACGACAGGGGGCTCCTACAATGAGCAGTTCTTC. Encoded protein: CASTTGGSYNEQFF. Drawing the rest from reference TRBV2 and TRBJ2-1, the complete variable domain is EPEVTQTPSHQVTQMGQEVILRCVPISNHLYFYWYRQILGQKVEFLVSFYNNEISEKSEIFDDQFSVERPDGSNFTLKIRSTKLEDSAMYFCASTTGGSYNEQFFGPGTRLTVL.

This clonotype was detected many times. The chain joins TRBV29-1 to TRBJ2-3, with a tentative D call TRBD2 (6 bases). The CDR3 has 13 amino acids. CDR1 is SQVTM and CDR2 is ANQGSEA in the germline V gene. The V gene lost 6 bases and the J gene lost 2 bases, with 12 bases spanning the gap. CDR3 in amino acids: CSVYQGLTDTQYF. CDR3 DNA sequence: TGCAGCGTCTACCAGGGACTCACAGATACGCAGTATTTT.

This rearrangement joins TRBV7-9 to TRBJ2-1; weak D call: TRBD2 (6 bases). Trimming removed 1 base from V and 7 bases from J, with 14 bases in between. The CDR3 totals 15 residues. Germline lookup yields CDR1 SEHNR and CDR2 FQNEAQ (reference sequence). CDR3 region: CASSLVGDSGNEQFF. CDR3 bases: TGTGCCAGCAGCTTAGTGGGGGACTCGGGGAATGAGCAGTTCTTC. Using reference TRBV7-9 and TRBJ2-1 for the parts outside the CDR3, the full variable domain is DTGVSQNPRHKITKRGQNVTFRCDPISEHNRLYWYRQTLGQGPEFLTYFQNEAQLEKSRLLSDRFSAERPKGSFSTLEIQRTEQGDSAMYLCASSLVGDSGNEQFFGPGTRLTVL.

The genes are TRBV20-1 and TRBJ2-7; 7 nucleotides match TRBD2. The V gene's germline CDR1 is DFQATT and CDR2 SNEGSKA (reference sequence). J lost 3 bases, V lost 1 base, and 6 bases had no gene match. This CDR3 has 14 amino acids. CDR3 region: CSARGGEGDYEQYF. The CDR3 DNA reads TGCAGTGCTAGAGGGGGGGAGGGAGACTACGAGCAGTACTTC.

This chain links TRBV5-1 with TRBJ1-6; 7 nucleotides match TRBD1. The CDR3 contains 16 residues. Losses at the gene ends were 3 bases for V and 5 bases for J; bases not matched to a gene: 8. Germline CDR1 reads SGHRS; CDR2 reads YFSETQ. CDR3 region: CASSSGQAGHNSPLHF. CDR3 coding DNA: TGCGCCAGCAGCTCTGGACAGGCGGGACATAATTCACCCCTCCACTTT.

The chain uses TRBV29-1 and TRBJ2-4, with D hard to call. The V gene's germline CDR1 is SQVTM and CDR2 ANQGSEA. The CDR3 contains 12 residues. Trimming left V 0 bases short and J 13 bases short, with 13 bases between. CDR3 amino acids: CSVEDRPGQQYF. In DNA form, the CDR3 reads TGCAGCGTTGAAGATCGACCGGGTCAGCAGTACTTC.

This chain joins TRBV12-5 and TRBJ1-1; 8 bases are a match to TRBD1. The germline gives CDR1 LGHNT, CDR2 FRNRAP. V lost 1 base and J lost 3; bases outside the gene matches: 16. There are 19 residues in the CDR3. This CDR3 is CASGLGTRTGRGVDTEAFF. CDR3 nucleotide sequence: TGTGCTAGTGGTTTGGGGACCCGGACAGGGCGAGGGGTAGACACTGAAGCTTTCTTT.

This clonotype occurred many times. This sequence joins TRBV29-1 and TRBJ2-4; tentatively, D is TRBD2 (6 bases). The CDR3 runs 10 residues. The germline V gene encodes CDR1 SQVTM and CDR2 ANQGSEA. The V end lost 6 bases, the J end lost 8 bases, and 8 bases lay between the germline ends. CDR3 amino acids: CSVGEDIQYF. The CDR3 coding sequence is TGCAGCGTCGGGGAGGACATTCAGTACTTC.

CDR3 protein: CSARGLRGGATDTQYF. The CDR3 DNA is TGCAGTGCTAGAGGTCTTAGAGGGGGGGCTACAGATACGCAGTATTTT. The rearrangement uses TRBV20-1 and TRBJ2-3; D is perhaps TRBD2 (7 bases). Germline-derived CDR1 and CDR2 are DFQATT and SNEGSKA (reference sequence). The V end was cut by 1 base, the J end by 3 bases, with 17 bases between. The CDR3 consists of 16 residues.

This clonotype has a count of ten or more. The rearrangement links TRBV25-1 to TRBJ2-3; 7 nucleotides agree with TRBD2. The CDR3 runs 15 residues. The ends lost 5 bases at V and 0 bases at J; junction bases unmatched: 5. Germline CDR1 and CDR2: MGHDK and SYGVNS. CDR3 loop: CASSRGVRSTDTQYF. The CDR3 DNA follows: TGTGCCAGCAGTCGGGGGGTAAGGAGCACAGATACGCAGTATTTT.

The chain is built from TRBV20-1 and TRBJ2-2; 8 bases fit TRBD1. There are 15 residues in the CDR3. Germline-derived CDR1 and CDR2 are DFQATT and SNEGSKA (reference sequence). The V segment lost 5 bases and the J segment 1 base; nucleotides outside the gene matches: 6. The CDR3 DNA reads TGCAGTGCTTCCCGACAGGGGAGGAACACCGGGGAGCTGTTTTTT. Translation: CSASRQGRNTGELFF.

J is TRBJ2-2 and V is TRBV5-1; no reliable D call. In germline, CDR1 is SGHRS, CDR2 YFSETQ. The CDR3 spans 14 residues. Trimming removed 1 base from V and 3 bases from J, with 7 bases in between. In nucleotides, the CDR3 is TGCGCCAGCAGCTTGCGCAGACACACCGGGGAGCTGTTTTTT. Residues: CASSLRRHTGELFF.

The CDR3 bases are TGCAGTGCTAGAATAACAGGGGACTATGGCTACACCTTC. Translated, it gives CSARITGDYGYTF. The V and J genes are TRBV20-1 and TRBJ1-2, with TRBD1 matching 7 bases. Germline-derived CDR1 and CDR2 are DFQATT and SNEGSKA (reference sequence). CDR3 length equals 13 residues. V lost 2 bases to trimming and J lost 3 bases; unmatched junction nucleotides: 3.

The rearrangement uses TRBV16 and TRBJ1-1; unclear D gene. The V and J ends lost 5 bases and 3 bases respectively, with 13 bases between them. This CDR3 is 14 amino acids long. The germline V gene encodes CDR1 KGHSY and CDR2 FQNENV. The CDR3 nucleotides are TGTGCCAGCAGCTCTTTTCCTTCGGACACTGAAGCTTTCTTT. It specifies CASSSFPSDTEAFF.

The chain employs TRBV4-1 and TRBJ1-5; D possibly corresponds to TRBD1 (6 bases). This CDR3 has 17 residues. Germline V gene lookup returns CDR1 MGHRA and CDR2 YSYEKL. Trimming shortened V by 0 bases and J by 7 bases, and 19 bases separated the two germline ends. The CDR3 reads CASSQDYRAISGQPQHF. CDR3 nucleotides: TGCGCCAGCAGCCAAGATTACAGGGCTATCAGTGGCCAGCCCCAGCATTTT.

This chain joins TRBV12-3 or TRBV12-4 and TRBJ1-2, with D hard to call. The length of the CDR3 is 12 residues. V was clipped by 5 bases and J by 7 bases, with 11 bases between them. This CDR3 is CASSPEGPGYTF. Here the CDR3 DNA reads TGTGCCAGCAGTCCTGAGGGTCCTGGCTACACCTTC.

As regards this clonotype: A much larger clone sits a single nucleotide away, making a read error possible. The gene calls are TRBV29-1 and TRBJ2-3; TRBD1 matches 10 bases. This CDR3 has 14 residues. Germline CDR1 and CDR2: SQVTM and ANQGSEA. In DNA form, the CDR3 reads TGCAGCGTGCAGGGACAGGGGAGTCGAGATACGCCGTATTTT. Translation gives CSVQGQGSRDTPYF.

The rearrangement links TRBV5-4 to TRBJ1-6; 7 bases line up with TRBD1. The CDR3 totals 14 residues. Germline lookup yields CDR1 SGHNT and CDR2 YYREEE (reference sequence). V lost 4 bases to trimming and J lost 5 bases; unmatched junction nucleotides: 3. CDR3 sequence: CASSVGQDNSPLHF. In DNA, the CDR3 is TGTGCCAGCAGCGTCGGACAGGATAATTCACCCCTCCACTTT.

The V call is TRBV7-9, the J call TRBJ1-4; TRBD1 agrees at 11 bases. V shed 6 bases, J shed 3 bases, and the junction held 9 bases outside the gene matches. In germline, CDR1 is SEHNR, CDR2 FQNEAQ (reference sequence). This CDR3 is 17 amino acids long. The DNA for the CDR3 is TGTGCCAGCAGTCAGACGGGACAGGGGGTTTCTAATGAAAAACTGTTTTTT. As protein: CASSQTGQGVSNEKLFF.

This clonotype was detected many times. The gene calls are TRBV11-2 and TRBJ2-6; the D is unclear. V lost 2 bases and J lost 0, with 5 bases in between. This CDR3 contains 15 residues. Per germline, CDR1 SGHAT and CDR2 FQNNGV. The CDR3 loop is CASSLLPSGANVLTF. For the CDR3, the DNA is TGTGCCAGCAGCTTATTGCCCTCTGGGGCCAACGTCCTGACTTTC.